Shown below are 22 T cell receptor beta chains from a single sample sequenced in a study of blood T cells in healthy people across ages (dated by TCRdb to the mid-2010s). Libraries came from 5' RACE. The instrument given in TCRdb is Illumina HiSeq 2500. A second PCR of 7 to 11 cycles was run with a J-beta primer mix and a sample-barcoded 5' primer. TCRdb reprocessing: public reads trimmed at Q25 with fastp, clones called with MiXCR, in-frame beta chains kept. A single entry per CDR3 protein holds the most common genes and DNA from its merged rows. For this sample there are 1,500,000 or so distinct CDR3 sequences; 40% to 45% appear just once. The ten largest clones capture under 5% of the sample. Material: blood. Receptors were obtained from a woman aged 18-29 years in good health.

A few counts support this clonotype. The rearrangement links TRBV20-1 to TRBJ2-1, with D maybe TRBD1 (6 bases). Trimming cost V 2 bases and J 2 bases, with 10 bases left between them. Germline V lookup: CDR1 DFQATT, CDR2 SNEGSKA (reference sequence). The CDR3 spans 14 residues. CDR3: CSARPRTAYNEQFF. The CDR3 nucleotides read TGCAGTGCTAGACCACGGACAGCCTACAATGAGCAGTTCTTC.

The gene calls are TRBV24-1 and TRBJ2-2; D remains ambiguous. V lost 7 bases and J lost 2, with 10 bases in between. Germline V gene lookup returns CDR1 KGHDR and CDR2 SFDVKD. There are 14 residues in the CDR3. CDR3 coding DNA: TGTGCCACCAGGAAGGAATACAACACCGGGGAGCTGTTTTTT. It specifies CATRKEYNTGELFF.

This clonotype was seen only once. The CDR3 sequence is CASSQLSRGSSYNEQYF. The CDR3 DNA sequence: TGCGCCAGCAGCCAACTATCCCGCGGGAGCTCCTACAATGAGCAGTACTTC. The rearrangement uses TRBV4-3 and TRBJ2-1; 7 bases match TRBD2. The assigned J gene may be wrong: the sequence end matches TRBJ2-7 better. The CDR3 consists of 17 residues. Germline lookup yields CDR1 LGHNA and CDR2 YSLEER.

This clonotype was recorded a few times. The chain couples TRBV12-3 or TRBV12-4 to TRBJ1-2; D possibly corresponds to TRBD1 (6 bases). V shed 2 bases and J shed 8 bases, with 15 bases lying between them. This CDR3 region has 14 residues. The CDR3 sequence: CASSLRPGGGGYTF. CDR3 nucleotides: TGTGCCAGCAGTTTACGGCCTGGGGGCGGCGGCTACACCTTC.

This clonotype was observed a handful of times. The V gene is TRBV29-1, the J gene TRBJ2-1; D may be TRBD1 (6 bases). This CDR3 has 15 residues. CDR1 SQVTM and CDR2 ANQGSEA come from the germline V gene. V was cut by 4 bases and J by 0 bases, with 13 bases left in between. The CDR3 protein is CSVARGQNSYNEQFF. CDR3 DNA: TGCAGCGTTGCCAGGGGACAAAACTCCTACAATGAGCAGTTCTTC.

This clonotype was found a few times. The V call is TRBV21-1, the J call TRBJ2-1; the table's D call, TRBD2, was not checked against the DNA. TRBV21-1 is labeled a pseudogene. CDR3 length: 13 amino acids. The CDR3 protein is CASSNEGRNEQFF. CDR3 bases: TGTGCCAGCAGCAATGAGGGTCGCAATGAGCAGTTCTTC.

The chain couples TRBV4-1 to TRBJ2-7; D not resolved. The J call may be mistaken, given a closer DNA end match to TRBJ2-5. Germline V CDR1 and CDR2: MGHRA, YSYEKL. The CDR3 runs to 16 residues. The CDR3 region is CASSQDFGVLMGTQYF. The CDR3 bases are TGCGCCAGCAGCCAAGACTTTGGGGTTCTCATGGGGACCCAGTACTTC.

To note about this clonotype: At one end the junction does not follow the germline gene, possibly because of a read error. This chain connects TRBV7-2 to TRBJ1-1; 7 bases fit TRBD1. CDR1 is SGHTA, CDR2 FQGNSA, per germline. The CDR3 consists of 12 residues. The CDR3: CASSHPDREAFF. CDR3 bases: TGCGCCAGCAGCCACCCGGACAGGGAAGCTTTCTTT.

This clonotype was counted a few times. The J gene is TRBJ2-1, the V gene TRBV12-3 or TRBV12-4; 12 nucleotides line up with TRBD2. CDR3 length equals 16 residues. Trimming took 6 bases from V and 4 from J; bases not matched to a gene: 7. The CDR3 DNA follows: TGTGCCAGCAGAAGAAGGACTAGCGGGACTTACAATGAGCAGTTCTTC. Amino acids: CASRRRTSGTYNEQFF.

This rearrangement joins TRBV5-1 to TRBJ2-7, with TRBD1 identical over 9 bases. The better agreement between TRBJ2-4 and the DNA end casts doubt on the J call. CDR1 is SGHRS, CDR2 YFSETQ, per germline. CDR3 length: 14 amino acids. The CDR3 DNA reads TGCGCCAGCAGCCCTACTGGACAGGGGAACATTCAGTACTTC. Protein product: CASSPTGQGNIQYF.

The chain has TRBV6-1 and TRBJ2-1; maybe TRBD2 (7 bases). V gave up 8 bases and J gave up 4 bases, with 18 bases separating them. The CDR3 is made up of 15 amino acids. Looked up from germline, CDR1 is MNHNS and CDR2 is SASEGT. CDR3 in DNA: TGTGCCAGCCTAAGGGGGGGGACACCATACAATGAGCAGTTCTTC. It codes for CASLRGGTPYNEQFF.

V is TRBV3-1 and J is TRBJ2-3; D uncertain. Looked up from germline, CDR1 is LGHDT and CDR2 is YNNKEL (reference sequence). Trimming left V 4 bases short and J 7 bases short, with 12 bases between. The CDR3 has 13 residues. CDR3 in amino acids: CASSRLGPNTQYF. The CDR3 DNA sequence: TGTGCCAGCAGCCGCCTAGGACCGAATACGCAGTATTTT.

V usage is TRBV4-3 and J usage is TRBJ2-1; D assignment may be TRBD1 or TRBD2 (5 bases each). The CDR3 contains 14 residues. Looked up from germline, CDR1 is LGHNA and CDR2 is YSLEER. Trimming took 4 bases from V and 6 from J, leaving 13 bases between them. The CDR3 here is CASSPQFGGNEQFF. CDR3 nucleotide sequence: TGCGCCAGCAGCCCCCAATTTGGGGGCAATGAGCAGTTCTTC.

This clonotype has a handful of counts. This rearrangement joins TRBV11-2 to TRBJ2-5, with 7 bases lining up with TRBD2. The CDR3 is 16 amino acids. Looked up from germline, CDR1 is SGHAT and CDR2 is FQNNGV. Trimming removed 5 bases from V and 0 bases from J; junction bases left unmatched: 9. The CDR3 spells CASSPIGGGYQETQYF. The DNA for the CDR3 is TGTGCCAGCAGCCCGATTGGCGGGGGATACCAAGAGACCCAGTACTTC.

The chain has TRBV3-1 and TRBJ2-1; 9 bases match TRBD2. Germline-derived CDR1 and CDR2 are LGHDT and YNNKEL (reference sequence). The CDR3 has 15 residues. V shed 3 bases, J shed 6 bases, and the junction held 6 bases outside the gene matches. Written as DNA, the CDR3 is TGTGCCAGCAGCCATGGACGAGCGGGGGGCAATGAGCAGTTCTTC. It is translated as CASSHGRAGGNEQFF.

The rearrangement uses TRBV6-5 and TRBJ2-3; TRBD2 aligns across 9 bases. The length of the CDR3 is 16 residues. V was clipped by 6 bases and J by 0 bases; unmatched bases: 7. Germline loops: CDR1 MNHEY, CDR2 SVGAGI. Here the CDR3 reads CASSRLAARSTDTQYF. CDR3 in DNA: TGTGCCAGCAGCCGACTAGCGGCAAGGAGCACAGATACGCAGTATTTT.

The chain carries TRBV30 and TRBJ1-2; no definite D call. V was clipped by 4 bases and J by 8 bases, with 20 bases between them. This CDR3 is 14 amino acids long. Looked up from germline, CDR1 is GTSNPN and CDR2 is SVGIG (reference sequence). The DNA of the CDR3 is TGTGCCTGGATCCAGGACGGTCGTTCCTACGGCTACACCTTC. This sequence encodes CAWIQDGRSYGYTF.

The chain carries TRBV11-2 and TRBJ2-2; 9 bases agree with TRBD1. The CDR3 is made up of 16 amino acids. Losses at the gene ends were 3 bases for V and 6 bases for J; bases not matched to a gene: 8. The germline gives CDR1 SGHAT, CDR2 FQNNGV. The DNA of the CDR3 is TGTGCCAGCAGCTTTTGGGACAGGGATCGCGCCGGGGAGCTGTTTTTT. Translating gives CASSFWDRDRAGELFF.

The chain carries TRBV4-2 and TRBJ1-4; TRBD1 is a possible D gene (6 bases). Trimming pared 1 base from V and 2 bases from J, leaving 8 bases between. Germline CDR1 is LGHNA and CDR2 is YNFKEQ. This CDR3 is 15 amino acids long. In DNA form, the CDR3 reads TGTGCCAGCAGCCAAGCGGGGGCGACTAATGAAAAACTGTTTTTT. It is translated as CASSQAGATNEKLFF.

The genes are TRBV12-3 or TRBV12-4 and TRBJ2-2, with TRBD1 as a possible D gene (5 bases). CDR3 size: 15 residues. V was cut by 4 bases and J by 2 bases, with 11 bases left in between. CDR3: CASSSQTANTGELFF. The DNA of the CDR3 is TGTGCCAGCAGTTCGCAGACAGCTAACACCGGGGAGCTGTTTTTT.

This clonotype was seen a handful of times. The V call is TRBV12-3 or TRBV12-4, the J call TRBJ2-5; TRBD1 might be the D (5 bases). The V end was cut by 1 base, the J end by 13 bases, with 13 bases between. CDR3 size: 12 residues. Written as DNA, the CDR3 is TGTGCCAGCAGTTTAGGGGGCCGACTTTGGTACTTC. It translates to CASSLGGRLWYF.

DNA of the CDR3: TGTGCCAGCAGCGCCGGACAGGGGTTTGGGGCCAACGTCCTGACTTTC. Its translation is CASSAGQGFGANVLTF. The J gene is TRBJ2-6, the V gene TRBV7-9, with 9 bases that match TRBD1. With 5 bases clipped from V and 3 bases from J, the junction kept 5 bases outside the gene matches. The CDR3 has 16 residues. Germline V gene data show CDR1 as SEHNR and CDR2 as FQNEAQ (reference sequence). The full variable domain, rest sourced from reference TRBV7-9 and TRBJ2-6, is DTGVSQNPRHKITKRGQNVTFRCDPISEHNRLYWYRQTLGQGPEFLTYFQNEAQLEKSRLLSDRFSAERPKGSFSTLEIQRTEQGDSAMYLCASSAGQGFGANVLTFGAGSRLTVL.